This T cell receptor (beta chain) was captured in a study of T cell responses to AZD1222 COVID-19 vaccine. Overall study results and limits: A reported finding is that nearly half of spike-specific TCRs target unmutated variant regions. Regions 160-218 and 743-854 held dominance among vaccine-associated CD4 TCRs, which spanned spike. Baseline seropositivity occurred in only six AZD1222 recipients. Donors were chiefly white British, with a greater number of females, and clonal diversity was perhaps underestimated.

The CDR3 is 13 amino acids. Trimming pared 2 bases from V and 8 bases from J, leaving 15 bases between. Germline CDR1 reads GTSNPN; CDR2 reads SVGIG (reference sequence). Profiling relied on immunoSEQ multiplex PCR, and the TCRdb table lists in-frame clones only, not all of them. The data hold approximately 70,000 clones, with 75% to 90% observed a single time. This clone was counted between two and nine times. Its cognate antigen is unknown. The chain combines TRBV30 with TRBJ1-2, with a tentative D call TRBD1 (6 bases). This material consisted of peripheral blood, taken on day 0 of AZD1222 vaccination. This sequence originates from an adult in good health. CDR3 sequence reads: CAWSKEQGEGYTF. The CDR3 DNA is TGTGCCTGGAGTAAAGAACAGGGAGAAGGCTACACCTTC.